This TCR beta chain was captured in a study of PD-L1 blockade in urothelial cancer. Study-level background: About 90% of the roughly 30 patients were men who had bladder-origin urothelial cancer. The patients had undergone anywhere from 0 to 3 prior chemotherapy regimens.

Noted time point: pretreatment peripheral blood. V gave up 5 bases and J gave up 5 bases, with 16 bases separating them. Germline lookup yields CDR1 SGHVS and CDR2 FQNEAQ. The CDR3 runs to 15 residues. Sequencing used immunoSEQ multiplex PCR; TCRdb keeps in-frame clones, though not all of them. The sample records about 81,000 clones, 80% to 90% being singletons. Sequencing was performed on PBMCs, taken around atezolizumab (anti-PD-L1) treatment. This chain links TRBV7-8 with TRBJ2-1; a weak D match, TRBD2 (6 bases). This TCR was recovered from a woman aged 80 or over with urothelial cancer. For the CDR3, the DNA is TGTGCCAGCAGCCTTAGTGGGGGGTTAAACAATGAGCAGTTCTTC. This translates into CASSLSGGLNNEQFF.